The source of this T cell receptor (beta chain) is a study of STAT5B mutations in CD4+ large granular lymphocyte leukemia. TCRdb's table, derived via immunoSEQ multiplex PCR, lists solely in-frame clones and lacks some. The sample has 9,000 to 10,000 clones, about 79% seen once. CDR3 length: 14 residues. The germline gives CDR1 SGHNT, CDR2 YYREEE (reference sequence). The V end was cut by 3 bases, the J end by 7 bases, with 14 bases between. This receptor was identified in a man in his sixties with CD4+ T-cell large granular lymphocyte leukemia. The sample taken for sequencing was PBMCs. The rearrangement links TRBV5-4 to TRBJ2-1; D could derive from TRBD1 or TRBD2 (5 bases each). CDR3 sequence reads: CASSSIRGDNEQFF. The CDR3 DNA is TGTGCCAGCAGCTCTATTAGGGGAGATAATGAGCAGTTCTTC.